The entry below gives a single T cell receptor beta chain sequence along with its context. This clonotype was detected only a few times. No cognate antigen has been identified for it. Base qualities are not provided; no much larger clone lies one nucleotide away. These data belong to a study of T-cell reconstitution after alpha-beta-depleted transplantation in children listed by TCRdb under 2016. Regarding the study in general: T-cell immune reconstitution after TCRalphabeta/CD19-depleted allogeneic hematopoietic cell transplantation in children was quantitatively tracked in the study by means of TCR repertoire profiling. Summary of the overall study and its limitations: The apparently early recovery of alphabetaT-cell counts about two months after transplant reportedly depended on only several hundred rapidly expanded clones that came from non-depleted graft cells. In some patients, the high TCRbeta diversity seen at day 60 was put down to recipient T cells and intrathymic progenitors that had survived conditioning. Hyperexpanded clone frequencies declined over subsequent months; after one year, T-cell counts and TCRbeta diversity were mostly attributed to newly produced T cells.

The junction carries 19 bases between V and J, which are trimmed by 1 base and 1 base respectively. The CDR3 covers 18 residues, taking in both the cysteine and the phenylalanine. Solely the CDR3 DNA is kept, with 54 bases framed from the first base. Taken from the germline V gene (reference sequence), the CDR1 and CDR2 loops are SEHNR and FQNEAQ. Preparation of the library involved PCR. The reads were generated on an Illumina HiSeq 2500. To normalize quantification of the TCRbeta repertoire, the TCR libraries were built with molecular barcoding that relied on unique molecular identifiers. TCRdb applied fastp at Q25 and MiXCR to the public reads, then kept only in-frame beta chains. Under each unique CDR3 protein, matching rows form one entry showing the most common genes and DNA. Within this sample are about 1,000,000 distinct CDR3 sequences, with roughly 29% of them counted one time only. The ten top clones hold roughly 28% of the sample.

Read against the paper, the sample's treatment or condition label means: allogeneic hematopoietic cell transplantation with graft depleted of TCRalphabeta T cells and CD19 B cells. TCRalphabeta/CD19-depleted allogeneic hematopoietic cell grafts were given to the transplant recipients, all of whom were children. This clonotype was sampled from a boy in the first two years of life who had a stem cell transplant for SCID, so the T cells may come from the graft donor. The sample consisted of PBMCs, mostly from graft donor cells, taken 360 days after TCRalphabeta/CD19-depleted stem cell transplant. This sequence uses TRBV7-9 and TRBJ1-1; a tentative D call is TRBD1 (5 bases match). The CDR3 region: CASSLVSSVGVGNTEAFF. The DNA sequence is TGTGCCAGCAGCTTAGTTTCATCGGTAGGGGTCGGGAACACTGAAGCTTTCTTT. Extended through the reference TRBV7-9 and TRBJ1-1 proteins, this CDR3 yields the full variable domain: DTGVSQNPRHKITKRGQNVTFRCDPISEHNRLYWYRQTLGQGPEFLTYFQNEAQLEKSRLLSDRFSAERPKGSFSTLEIQRTEQGDSAMYLCASSLVSSVGVGNTEAFFGQGTRLTVV.